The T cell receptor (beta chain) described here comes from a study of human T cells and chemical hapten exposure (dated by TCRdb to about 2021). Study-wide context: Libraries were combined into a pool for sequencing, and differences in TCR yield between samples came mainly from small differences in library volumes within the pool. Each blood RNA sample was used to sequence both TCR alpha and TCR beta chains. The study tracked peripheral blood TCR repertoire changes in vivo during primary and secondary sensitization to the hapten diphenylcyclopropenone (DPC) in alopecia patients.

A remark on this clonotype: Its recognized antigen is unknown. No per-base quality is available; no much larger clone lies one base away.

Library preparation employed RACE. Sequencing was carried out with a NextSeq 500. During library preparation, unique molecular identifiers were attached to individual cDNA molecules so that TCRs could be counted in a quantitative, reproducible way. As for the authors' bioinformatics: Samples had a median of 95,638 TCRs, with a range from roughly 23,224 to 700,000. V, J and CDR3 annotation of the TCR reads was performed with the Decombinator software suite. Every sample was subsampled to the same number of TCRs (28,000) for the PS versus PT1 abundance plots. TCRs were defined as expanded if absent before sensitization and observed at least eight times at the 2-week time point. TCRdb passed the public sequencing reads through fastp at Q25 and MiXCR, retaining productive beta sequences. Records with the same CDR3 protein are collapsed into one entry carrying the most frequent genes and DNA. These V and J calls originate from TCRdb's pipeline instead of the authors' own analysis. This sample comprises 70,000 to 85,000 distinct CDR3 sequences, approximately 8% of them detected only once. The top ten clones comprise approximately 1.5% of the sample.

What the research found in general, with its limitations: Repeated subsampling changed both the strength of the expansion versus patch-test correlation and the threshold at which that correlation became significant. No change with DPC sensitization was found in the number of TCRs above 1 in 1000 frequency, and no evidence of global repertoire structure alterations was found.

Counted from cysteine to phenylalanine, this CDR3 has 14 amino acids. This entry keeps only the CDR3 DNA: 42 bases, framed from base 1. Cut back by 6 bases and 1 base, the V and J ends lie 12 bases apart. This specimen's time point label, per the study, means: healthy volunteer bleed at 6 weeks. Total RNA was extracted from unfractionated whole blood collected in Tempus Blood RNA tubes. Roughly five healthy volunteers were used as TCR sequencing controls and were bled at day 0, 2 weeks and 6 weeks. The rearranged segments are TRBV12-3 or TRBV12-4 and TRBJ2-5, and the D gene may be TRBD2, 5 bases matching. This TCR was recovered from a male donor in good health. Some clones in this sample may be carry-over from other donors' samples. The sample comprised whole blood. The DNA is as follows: TGTGCCAGCAGCCCGGTTCTAGCCCAAGAGACCCAGTACTTC. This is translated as CASSPVLAQETQYF.